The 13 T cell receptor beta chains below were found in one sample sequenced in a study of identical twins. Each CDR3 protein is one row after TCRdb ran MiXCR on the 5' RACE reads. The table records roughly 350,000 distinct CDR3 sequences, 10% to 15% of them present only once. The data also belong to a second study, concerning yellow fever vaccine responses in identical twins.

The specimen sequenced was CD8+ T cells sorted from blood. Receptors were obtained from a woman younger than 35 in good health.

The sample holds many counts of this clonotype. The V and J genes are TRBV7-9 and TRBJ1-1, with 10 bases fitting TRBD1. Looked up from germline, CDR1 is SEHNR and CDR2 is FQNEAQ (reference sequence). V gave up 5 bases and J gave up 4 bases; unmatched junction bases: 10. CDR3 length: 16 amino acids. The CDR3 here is CASSGRTGGDGTEAFF. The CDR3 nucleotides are TGTGCCAGCAGCGGGCGGACAGGGGGTGACGGCACTGAAGCTTTCTTT.

The CDR3 is CASSLGGGNTDTQYF. CDR3 nucleotide sequence: TGTGCCAGCAGCTTGGGGGGGGGAAACACAGATACGCAGTATTTT. The rearrangement links TRBV5-6 to TRBJ2-3; 7 bases match TRBD2. In germline, CDR1 is SGHDT, CDR2 YYEEEE. CDR3 length: 15 amino acids. The junction had 3 bases not matched to a gene; V was cut back by 0 bases and J by 2 bases.

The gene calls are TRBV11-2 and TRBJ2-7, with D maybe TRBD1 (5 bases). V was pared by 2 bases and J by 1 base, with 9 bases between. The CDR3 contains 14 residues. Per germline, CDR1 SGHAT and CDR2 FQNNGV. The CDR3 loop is CASSLWGVSYEQYV. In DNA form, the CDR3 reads TGTGCCAGCAGCTTATGGGGCGTTTCCTACGAGCAGTACGTC.

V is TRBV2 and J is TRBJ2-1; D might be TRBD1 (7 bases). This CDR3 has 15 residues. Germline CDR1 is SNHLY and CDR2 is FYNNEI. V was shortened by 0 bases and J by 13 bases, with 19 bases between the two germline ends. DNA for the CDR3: TGTGCCAGCAGTGAAGCGCGGTCAGGGGGAGGTGTCCAGTTCTTC. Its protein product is CASSEARSGGGVQFF.

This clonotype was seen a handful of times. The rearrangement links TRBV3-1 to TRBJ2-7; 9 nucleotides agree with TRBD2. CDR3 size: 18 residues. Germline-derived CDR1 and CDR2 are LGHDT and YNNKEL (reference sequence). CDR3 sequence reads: CACSFGAPGGGGSYEQYV. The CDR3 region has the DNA TGTGCCTGCAGTTTTGGGGCCCCCGGCGGGGGGGGGTCCTACGAGCAGTACGTC.

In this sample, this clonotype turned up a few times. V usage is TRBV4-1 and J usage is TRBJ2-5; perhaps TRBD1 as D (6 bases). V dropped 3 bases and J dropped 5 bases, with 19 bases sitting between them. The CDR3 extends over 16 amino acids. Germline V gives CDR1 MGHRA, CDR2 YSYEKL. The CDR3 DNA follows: TGCGCCAGCAGCCAGAGACAGGATTGGGTCGAGGAGACCCAGTACTTC. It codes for CASSQRQDWVEETQYF.

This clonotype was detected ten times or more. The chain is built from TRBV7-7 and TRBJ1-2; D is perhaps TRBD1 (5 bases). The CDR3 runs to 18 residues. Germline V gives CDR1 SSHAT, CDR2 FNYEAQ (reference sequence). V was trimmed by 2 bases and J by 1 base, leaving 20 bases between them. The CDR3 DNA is TGTGCCAGCAGCTTAACCGGGGACCCGCCCTTGGGTAACTATGGCTACACCTTC. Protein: CASSLTGDPPLGNYGYTF.

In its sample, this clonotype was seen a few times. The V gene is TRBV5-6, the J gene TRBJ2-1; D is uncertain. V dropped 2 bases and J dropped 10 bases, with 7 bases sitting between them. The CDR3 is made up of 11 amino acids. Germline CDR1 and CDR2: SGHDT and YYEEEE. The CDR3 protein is CASSFMREQFF. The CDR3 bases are TGTGCCAGCAGCTTTATGAGGGAGCAGTTCTTC.

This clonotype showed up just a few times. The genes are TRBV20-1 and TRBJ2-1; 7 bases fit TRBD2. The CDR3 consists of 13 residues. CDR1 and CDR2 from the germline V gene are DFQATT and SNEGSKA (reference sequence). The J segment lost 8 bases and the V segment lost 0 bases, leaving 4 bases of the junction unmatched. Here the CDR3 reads CSAREAGKYEQFF. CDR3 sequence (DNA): TGCAGTGCTAGAGAAGCGGGAAAATATGAGCAGTTCTTC.

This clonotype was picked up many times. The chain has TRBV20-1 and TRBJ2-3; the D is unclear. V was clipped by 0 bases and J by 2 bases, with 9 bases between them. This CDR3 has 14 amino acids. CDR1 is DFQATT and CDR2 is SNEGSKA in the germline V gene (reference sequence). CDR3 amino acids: CSARDGSYTDTQYF. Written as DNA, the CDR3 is TGCAGTGCTAGAGATGGTAGCTACACAGATACGCAGTATTTT.

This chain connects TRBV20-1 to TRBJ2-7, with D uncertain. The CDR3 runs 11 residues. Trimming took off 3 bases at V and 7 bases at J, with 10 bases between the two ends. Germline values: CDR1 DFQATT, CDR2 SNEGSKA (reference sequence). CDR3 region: CSASLLGEQYV. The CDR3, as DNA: TGCAGTGCTAGCCTACTTGGGGAGCAGTACGTC.

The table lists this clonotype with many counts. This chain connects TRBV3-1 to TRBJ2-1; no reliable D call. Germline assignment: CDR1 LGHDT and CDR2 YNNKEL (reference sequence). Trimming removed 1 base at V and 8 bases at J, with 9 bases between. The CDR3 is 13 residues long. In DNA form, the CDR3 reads TGTGCCAGCAGCCAAGGCTTAGGGTATGAGCAGTTCTTC. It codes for CASSQGLGYEQFF.

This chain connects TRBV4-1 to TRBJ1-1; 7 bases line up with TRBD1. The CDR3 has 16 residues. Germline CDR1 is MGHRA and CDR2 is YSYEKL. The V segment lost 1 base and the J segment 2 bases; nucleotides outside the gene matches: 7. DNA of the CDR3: TGCGCCAGCAGCCAAGTACAGGGGAAGACTAACACTGAAGCTTTCTTT. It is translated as CASSQVQGKTNTEAFF.